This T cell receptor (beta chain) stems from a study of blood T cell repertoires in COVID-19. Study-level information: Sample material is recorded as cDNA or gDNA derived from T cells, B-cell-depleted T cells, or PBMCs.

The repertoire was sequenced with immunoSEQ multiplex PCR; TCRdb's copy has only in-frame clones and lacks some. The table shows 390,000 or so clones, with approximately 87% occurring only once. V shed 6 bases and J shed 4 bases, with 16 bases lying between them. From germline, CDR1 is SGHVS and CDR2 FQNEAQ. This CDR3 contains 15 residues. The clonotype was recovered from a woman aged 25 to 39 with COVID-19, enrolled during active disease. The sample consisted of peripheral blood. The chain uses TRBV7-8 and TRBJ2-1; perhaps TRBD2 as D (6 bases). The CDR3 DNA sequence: TGTGCCAGCAGTCCCACGGGTGGGGGGTACAATGAGCAGTTCTTC. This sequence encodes CASSPTGGGYNEQFF.